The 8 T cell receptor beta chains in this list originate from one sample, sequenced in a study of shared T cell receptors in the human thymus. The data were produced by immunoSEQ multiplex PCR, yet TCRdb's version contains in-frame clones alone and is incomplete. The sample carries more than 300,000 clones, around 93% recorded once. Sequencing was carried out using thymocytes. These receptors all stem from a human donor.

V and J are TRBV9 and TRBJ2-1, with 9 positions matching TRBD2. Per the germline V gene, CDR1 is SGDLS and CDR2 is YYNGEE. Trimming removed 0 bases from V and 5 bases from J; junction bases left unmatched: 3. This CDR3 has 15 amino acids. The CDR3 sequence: CASSVGSSGNNEQFF. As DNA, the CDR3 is TGTGCCAGCAGCGTAGGCTCTAGCGGGAACAATGAGCAGTTCTTC.

The CDR3 reads CASSLGVGAGGLAGPYF. DNA of the CDR3: TGTGCCAGCAGTCTGGGGGTGGGGGCGGGAGGACTAGCGGGGCCGTACTTC. The chain joins TRBV28 to TRBJ2-5, with 12 bases lining up with TRBD2. From germline, CDR1 is MDHEN and CDR2 SYDVKM. The CDR3 extends over 17 amino acids. Trimming cost V 5 bases and J 13 bases; bases outside gene matches: 20.

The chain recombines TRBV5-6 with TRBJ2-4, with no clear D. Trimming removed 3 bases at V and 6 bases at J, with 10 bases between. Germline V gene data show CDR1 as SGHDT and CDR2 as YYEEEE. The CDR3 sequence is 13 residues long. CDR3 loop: CASSYGYRNIQYF. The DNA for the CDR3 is TGTGCCAGCAGCTACGGCTATCGAAACATTCAGTACTTC. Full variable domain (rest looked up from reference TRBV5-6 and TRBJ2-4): DAGVTQSPTHLIKTRGQQVTLRCSPKSGHDTVSWYQQALGQGPQFIFQYYEEEERQRGNFPDRFSGHQFPNYSSELNVNALLLGDSALYLCASSYGYRNIQYFGAGTRLSVL.

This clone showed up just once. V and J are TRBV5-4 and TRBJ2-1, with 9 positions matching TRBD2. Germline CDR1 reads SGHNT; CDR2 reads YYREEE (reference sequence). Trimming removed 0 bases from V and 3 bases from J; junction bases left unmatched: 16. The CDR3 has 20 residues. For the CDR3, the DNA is TGTGCCAGCAGCTTGGGCGTAAAACGAGAAAAGCGGGGGGTCTACAATGAGCAGTTCTTC. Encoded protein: CASSLGVKREKRGVYNEQFF. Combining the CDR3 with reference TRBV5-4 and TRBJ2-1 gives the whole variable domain ETGVTQSPTHLIKTRGQQVTLRCSSQSGHNTVSWYQQALGQGPQFIFQYYREEENGRGNFPPRFSGLQFPNYSSELNVNALELDDSALYLCASSLGVKREKRGVYNEQFFGPGTRLTVL.

CDR3 DNA: TGTGCCAGTAGTCCGCGTTTGAGCGGCCAAGAGACCCAGTACTTC. This sequence encodes CASSPRLSGQETQYF. V is TRBV19 and J is TRBJ2-5; maybe TRBD2 (5 bases). Germline V gene sequence: CDR1 LNHDA, CDR2 SQIVND (reference sequence). The V and J ends lost 5 bases and 1 base respectively, with 14 bases between them. The CDR3 sequence is 15 residues long.

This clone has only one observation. CDR3 nucleotide sequence: TGTGCCAGCAGCTTAGATGAGACCCAGTACTTC. Its protein is CASSLDETQYF. This chain joins TRBV7-6 and TRBJ2-5; D is uncertain. Trimming left V 1 base short and J 5 bases short, with 2 bases between. Germline-derived CDR1 and CDR2 are SGHVS and FNYEAQ. The CDR3 extends over 11 amino acids.

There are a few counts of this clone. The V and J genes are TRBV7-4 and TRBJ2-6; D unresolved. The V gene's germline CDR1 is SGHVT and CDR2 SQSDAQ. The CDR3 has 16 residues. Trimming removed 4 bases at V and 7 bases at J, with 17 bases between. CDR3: CASSSYDGLPANVLTF. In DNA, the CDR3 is TGTGCCAGCAGCTCCTACGACGGGCTTCCCGCCAACGTCCTGACTTTC.

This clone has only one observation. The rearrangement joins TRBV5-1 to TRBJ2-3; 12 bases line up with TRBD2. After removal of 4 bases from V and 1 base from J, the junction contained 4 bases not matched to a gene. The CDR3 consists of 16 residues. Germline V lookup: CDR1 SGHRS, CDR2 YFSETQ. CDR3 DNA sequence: TGCGCCAGCAGCCTGCGGACTAGCGGGGGCACAGATACGCAGTATTTT. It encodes CASSLRTSGGTDTQYF.